This is a list of T cell receptor beta chains from one sample in a study of beta chain features in type 1 diabetes. The method was immunoSEQ multiplex PCR; TCRdb's version includes in-frame clones alone and lacks a portion of them. The sample lists hundreds of thousands of clones, over 65% occurring once. Sequenced: naive CD4+ T cells from blood. These receptors were obtained from a man under 40 in good health. Each CDR3 is given with its conserved first and last residue. D genes are given only for firm matches. Size values are once, few and many counts, or a class for expanded clones, and some rows have none.

clone size	J gene	V gene	D gene	CDR3 DNA	CDR3 protein
few	TRBJ2-1	TRBV20-1	NA	TGCAGTGCTAGTCTTCTCAGGAGGTGGTTCTTC	CSASLLRRWFF
NA	TRBJ2-5	TRBV29-1	NA	TGCAGCGTTGCTCCATCTCAAGAGACCCAGTACTTC	CSVAPSQETQYF
few	TRBJ2-7	TRBV7-2	TRBD2	TGTGCCAGCAGCTCCTCTCTAGCGGGAGGGTACTACGAGCAGTACTTC	CASSSSLAGGYYEQYF
NA	TRBJ2-7	TRBV7-9	TRBD2	TGTGCCAGCAGCTTAGCTAGCGGGGCCTACGAGCAGTACTTC	CASSLASGAYEQYF
NA	TRBJ2-7	TRBV15	TRBD1	TGTGCCACCAGCAGAGCTCGGACAGGCAGGGCCTACGAGCAGTACTTC	CATSRARTGRAYEQYF
NA	TRBJ1-6	TRBV30	NA	TGTGCCTGCCGCACGTATGATTCACCCCTCCACTTT	CACRTYDSPLHF
few	TRBJ2-1	TRBV7-2	NA	TGTGCCGGGCGGGAAATGACCTACAATGAGCAGTTCTTC	CAGREMTYNEQFF
few	TRBJ1-2	TRBV29-1	NA	TGCAGCGTCGAAAGTGACAGGAACTATGGCTACACCTTC	CSVESDRNYGYTF
NA	TRBJ2-3	TRBV9	NA	TGTGCCAGCTCCAGAAGCACAGATACGCAGTATTTT	CASSRSTDTQYF
few	TRBJ2-7	TRBV7-2	TRBD1	TGTGCCAGCAGCTTGGCAACAGGGGGCGCCGAGCAGTACTTC	CASSLATGGAEQYF
few	TRBJ1-2	TRBV7-9	NA	TGTGCCAGCAGCTTAGGGGATTCCCTCTATGGCTACACCTTC	CASSLGDSLYGYTF
NA	TRBJ2-3	TRBV2	NA	TGTGCCAGCAGTGCGGGCTGGGATACGCAGTATTTT	CASSAGWDTQYF
NA	TRBJ2-1	TRBV28	NA	TGTGCCAGCTATCCTGGGGGAGCCCTCTACAATGAGCAGTTCTTC	CASYPGGALYNEQFF
NA	TRBJ2-2	TRBV18	NA	TGTGCCAGCTCACCTGGCAGGGTGGACACCGGGGAGCTGTTTTTT	CASSPGRVDTGELFF
NA	TRBJ2-5	TRBV2	NA	TGTGCCAGCGGAACCAAGTCTACCCAGTACTTC	CASGTKSTQYF
NA	TRBJ1-6	TRBV30	TRBD1	TGTGCCTGGAGTCGGGACAGGGTAAATTCACCCCTCCACTTT	CAWSRDRVNSPLHF
once	TRBJ2-3	TRBV2	NA	TGTGCCAGCAGCCGGGACGGCACAGATACGCAGTATTTT	CASSRDGTDTQYF
NA	TRBJ2-7	TRBV2	NA	TGTGCCAGCACCCACCAGGGCGAGCAGTACTTC	CASTHQGEQYF
NA	TRBJ2-3	TRBV7-9	NA	TGTGCCAGCAGCTTAACGGGAGACACAGATACGCAGTATTTT	CASSLTGDTDTQYF
NA	TRBJ2-7	TRBV28	NA	TGTGCCAGCAGTACTGGACGACTAGGATACGAGCAGTACTTC	CASSTGRLGYEQYF
NA	TRBJ2-7	TRBV7-2	NA	TGTGCCAGCAGCTTAGGGGTAGGAGGGAGAGGCTACGAGCAGTACTTC	CASSLGVGGRGYEQYF
NA	TRBJ2-1	TRBV10-3	TRBD2	TGTGCCATCACTAGCGGTAGCTCCTACAATGAGCAGTTCTTC	CAITSGSSYNEQFF
NA	TRBJ2-7	TRBV7-2	NA	TGTGCCAGCAGCTTATCAGGGACCTCCTACGAGCAGTACTTC	CASSLSGTSYEQYF
NA	TRBJ1-1	TRBV25-1	NA	TGTGCCAGCACACCTGGGTTGAACACTGAAGCTTTCTTT	CASTPGLNTEAFF
NA	TRBJ1-2	TRBV30	TRBD1	TGTGCCTGGAGGGGCCCTACCCGGGACAGGGTTTTTGGCTACACCTTC	CAWRGPTRDRVFGYTF
NA	TRBJ2-7	TRBV9	TRBD2	TGTGCCAGCAGCCCCCAGACTGGCGGGGGGGCCTACGAGCAGTACTTC	CASSPQTGGGAYEQYF
NA	TRBJ2-1	TRBV14	TRBD2	TGTGCCAGCAGCCCACCGGGACTAGCTCTTCAGGAGCAGTTCTTC	CASSPPGLALQEQFF
few	TRBJ2-7	TRBV29-1	NA	TGCAGCGTTGACACCTCCTACGAGCAGTACTTC	CSVDTSYEQYF
few	TRBJ1-2	TRBV10-3	TRBD1	TGTGCCATCCGGGGGAAGATGGGACAGGACTATGGCTACACCTTC	CAIRGKMGQDYGYTF
NA	TRBJ1-5	TRBV4-2	NA	TGTGCCAGCAGCCAAAGGGGGGACGAATCAGCGGCCCAGCATTTT	CASSQRGDESAAQHF
few	TRBJ1-2	TRBV29-1	TRBD1	TGCAGCGTGACAGGGGGCTTGGATGGCTACACCTTC	CSVTGGLDGYTF
NA	TRBJ2-2	TRBV30	NA	TGTGCCTGGAGTGTACCCGGGCCCACCGGGGAGCTGTTTTTT	CAWSVPGPTGELFF
few	TRBJ2-5	TRBV29-1	TRBD1	TGCAGCGTTGCGGTTGGAACAGGGGGCAGTGAGACCCAGTACTTC	CSVAVGTGGSETQYF
NA	TRBJ2-1	TRBV18	NA	TGTGCCAGCTCACCATTTAGTAGCTCCTACAATGAGCAGTTCTTC	CASSPFSSSYNEQFF
NA	TRBJ2-1	TRBV30	NA	TGTGCCTGGAGTATCTCTCTCGGGGGACCCAGCCTTGTCTTC	CAWSISLGGPSLVF
NA	TRBJ2-7	TRBV29-1	NA	TGCAGCGTTCGGGACACACCCTACGAGCAGTACTTC	CSVRDTPYEQYF
NA	TRBJ1-4	TRBV10-3	NA	TGTGCCATCAGTGGGACAGCTAATGAAAAACTGTTTTTT	CAISGTANEKLFF
few	TRBJ2-3	TRBV7-9	NA	TGTGCCTGCCGGGACATCGGGTATCGTACGCAGTATTTT	CACRDIGYRTQYF
NA	TRBJ1-2	TRBV29-1	TRBD1	TGCAGCGTTGATGGACAGGGTCGGGATGGCTACACCTTC	CSVDGQGRDGYTF
few	TRBJ2-7	TRBV14	NA	TGTGCCAGCAGCCAAGAGGTAATAGGAACCTACGAGCAGTACTTC	CASSQEVIGTYEQYF